A selection of T cell receptor beta chains follows, all from one sample in a study of T cells after yellow fever vaccination. One entry per CDR3 protein, called by TCRdb with MiXCR from the 5' RACE reads. The table has about 85,000 distinct CDR3 sequences, about an eighth seen once. Sequencing used CD8+ T cells not binding an NS4B(214-222) dextramer, sorted from PBMCs, obtained less than 25 days after the first yellow fever vaccination. The receptors shown here come from a man younger than 35 who received the YFV17D yellow fever vaccine. The CDR3 runs from the conserved cysteine through the conserved F or W. The D gene is left open where the match is weak. Clone size appears in some rows only: once, few, many, or a class for an expanded clone.

J gene: TRBJ1-1
clone size: few
CDR3 length: 13
D gene: TRBD1
V gene: TRBV19
CDR3 protein: CASEEGANTEAFF
CDR3 DNA: TGTGCCAGTGAAGAGGGGGCAAACACTGAAGCTTTCTTT

J gene: TRBJ2-7
clone size: .
CDR3 length: 15
D gene: .
V gene: TRBV7-9
CDR3 protein: CASSPRVPGGGEQYF
CDR3 DNA: TGTGCCAGCAGCCCCCGAGTCCCGGGGGGCGGCGAGCAGTACTTC

J gene: TRBJ2-5
clone size: .
CDR3 length: 17
D gene: .
V gene: TRBV30
CDR3 protein: CAWSVPPSGGFLETQYF
CDR3 DNA: TGTGCCTGGAGTGTACCCCCCTCAGGGGGGTTCCTCGAGACCCAGTACTTC

J gene: TRBJ2-3
clone size: few
CDR3 length: 16
D gene: .
V gene: TRBV15
CDR3 protein: CATSPRSGALTDTQYF
CDR3 DNA: TGTGCCACCAGTCCCCGATCGGGGGCTCTCACAGATACGCAGTATTTT

J gene: TRBJ1-5
clone size: .
CDR3 length: 15
D gene: .
V gene: TRBV12-3/TRBV12-4
CDR3 protein: CASSLNPPRDQPQHF
CDR3 DNA: TGTGCCAGCAGTTTAAACCCCCCTCGGGATCAGCCCCAGCATTTT

J gene: TRBJ2-1
clone size: .
CDR3 length: 15
D gene: TRBD1
V gene: TRBV11-2
CDR3 protein: CASSLVAGGHNEQFF
CDR3 DNA: TGTGCCAGCAGCTTAGTTGCAGGGGGTCACAATGAGCAGTTCTTC

J gene: TRBJ1-4
clone size: few
CDR3 length: 15
D gene: .
V gene: TRBV11-2
CDR3 protein: CASRSGLRTNEKLFF
CDR3 DNA: TGTGCCAGCAGATCAGGGCTTCGAACTAATGAAAAACTGTTTTTT

J gene: TRBJ2-1
clone size: .
CDR3 length: 16
D gene: .
V gene: TRBV11-2
CDR3 protein: CASSLDLARSYNEQFF
CDR3 DNA: TGTGCCAGCAGCTTAGATCTCGCCCGCTCCTACAATGAGCAGTTCTTC

J gene: TRBJ2-1
clone size: few
CDR3 length: 13
D gene: TRBD1
V gene: TRBV20-1
CDR3 protein: CSASLGQYNEQFF
CDR3 DNA: TGCAGTGCTAGTTTGGGACAGTACAATGAGCAGTTCTTC

J gene: TRBJ2-1
clone size: few
CDR3 length: 16
D gene: .
V gene: TRBV13
CDR3 protein: CASSLPVSTLGNEQFF
CDR3 DNA: TGTGCCAGCAGCTTACCTGTTTCCACCCTAGGAAATGAGCAGTTCTTC

J gene: TRBJ2-1
clone size: many
CDR3 length: 13
D gene: TRBD1
V gene: TRBV29-1
CDR3 protein: CSVFGTGGNEQFF
CDR3 DNA: TGCAGCGTCTTTGGGACAGGGGGAAATGAGCAGTTCTTC

J gene: TRBJ2-5
clone size: few
CDR3 length: 14
D gene: .
V gene: TRBV19
CDR3 protein: CASSTVAELETQYF
CDR3 DNA: TGTGCCAGTAGTACCGTGGCGGAACTAGAGACCCAGTACTTC

J gene: TRBJ2-1
clone size: many
CDR3 length: 15
D gene: .
V gene: TRBV6-2/TRBV6-3
CDR3 protein: CASSYAGSSYNEQFF
CDR3 DNA: TGTGCCAGCAGTTATGCGGGATCCTCCTACAATGAGCAGTTCTTC

J gene: TRBJ1-6
clone size: few
CDR3 length: 16
D gene: TRBD1
V gene: TRBV27
CDR3 protein: CASSSGQGTYNSPLHF
CDR3 DNA: TGTGCCAGCAGTTCGGGACAGGGCACCTATAATTCACCCCTCCACTTT

J gene: TRBJ2-7
clone size: .
CDR3 length: 15
D gene: TRBD2
V gene: TRBV6-1
CDR3 protein: CASSPVAGGITEQYF
CDR3 DNA: TGTGCCAGCAGTCCCGTGGCGGGGGGGATTACGGAGCAGTACTTC

J gene: TRBJ1-5
clone size: .
CDR3 length: 15
D gene: .
V gene: TRBV20-1
CDR3 protein: CSARYRVHSNQPQHF
CDR3 DNA: TGCAGTGCAAGATACAGGGTCCATAGCAATCAGCCCCAGCATTTT

J gene: TRBJ2-3
clone size: many
CDR3 length: 16
D gene: .
V gene: TRBV11-2
CDR3 protein: CASSSFRDPPPDTQYF
CDR3 DNA: TGTGCCAGCAGCTCCTTCCGGGACCCCCCGCCAGATACGCAGTATTTT

J gene: TRBJ2-5
clone size: few
CDR3 length: 14
D gene: .
V gene: TRBV6-5
CDR3 protein: CASSFTGPQETQYF
CDR3 DNA: TGTGCCAGCAGTTTTACAGGTCCCCAAGAGACCCAGTACTTC

J gene: TRBJ2-1
clone size: few
CDR3 length: 13
D gene: TRBD1
V gene: TRBV5-1
CDR3 protein: CASSTDRGNEQFF
CDR3 DNA: TGCGCCAGCAGCACGGACAGGGGCAATGAGCAGTTCTTC

J gene: TRBJ2-3
clone size: many
CDR3 length: 16
D gene: TRBD1
V gene: TRBV3-1
CDR3 protein: CASSQEWGTGPDTQYF
CDR3 DNA: TGTGCCAGCAGCCAAGAATGGGGGACAGGACCAGATACGCAGTATTTT

J gene: TRBJ2-2
clone size: few
CDR3 length: 15
D gene: .
V gene: TRBV27
CDR3 protein: CASSSPPTGTGELFF
CDR3 DNA: TGTGCCAGCAGTTCCCCTCCGACGGGCACCGGGGAGCTGTTTTTT

J gene: TRBJ1-2
clone size: few
CDR3 length: 13
D gene: .
V gene: TRBV5-5
CDR3 protein: CASSLDSFYGYTF
CDR3 DNA: TGTGCCAGCAGCCTGGACAGCTTCTATGGCTACACCTTC

J gene: TRBJ1-1
clone size: few
CDR3 length: 15
D gene: TRBD1
V gene: TRBV5-1
CDR3 protein: CASSPGQDLRTEAFF
CDR3 DNA: TGCGCCAGCAGCCCGGGACAGGACCTTCGGACTGAAGCTTTCTTT

J gene: TRBJ1-1
clone size: .
CDR3 length: 12
D gene: .
V gene: TRBV7-4
CDR3 protein: CASSRGLPEAFF
CDR3 DNA: TGTGCCAGCAGCAGGGGTTTGCCTGAAGCTTTCTTT

J gene: TRBJ1-1
clone size: .
CDR3 length: 16
D gene: TRBD1
V gene: TRBV28
CDR3 protein: CASSLWTGSENTEAFF
CDR3 DNA: TGTGCCAGCAGTTTATGGACAGGGTCCGAGAACACTGAAGCTTTCTTT

J gene: TRBJ2-3
clone size: .
CDR3 length: 16
D gene: .
V gene: TRBV11-2
CDR3 protein: CASSSFLASSTDTQYF
CDR3 DNA: TGTGCCAGCAGCTCCTTCTTAGCATCCAGCACAGATACGCAGTATTTT

J gene: TRBJ2-1
clone size: few
CDR3 length: 15
D gene: TRBD2
V gene: TRBV6-1
CDR3 protein: CASSELAGGNNEQFF
CDR3 DNA: TGTGCCAGCAGTGAGCTAGCGGGGGGTAACAATGAGCAGTTCTTC

J gene: TRBJ2-3
clone size: .
CDR3 length: 16
D gene: .
V gene: TRBV5-4
CDR3 protein: CASSPGVGGRTDTQYF
CDR3 DNA: TGTGCCAGCAGTCCAGGTGTCGGGGGGCGCACAGATACGCAGTATTTT

J gene: TRBJ2-5
clone size: .
CDR3 length: 13
D gene: .
V gene: TRBV24-1
CDR3 protein: CTTSEVGQETQYF
CDR3 DNA: TGTACCACCAGTGAGGTGGGGCAAGAGACCCAGTACTTC

J gene: TRBJ1-1
clone size: few
CDR3 length: 16
D gene: TRBD1
V gene: TRBV5-6
CDR3 protein: CASSLGPDRANTEAFF
CDR3 DNA: TGTGCCAGCAGCTTGGGCCCTGACAGGGCGAACACTGAAGCTTTCTTT

J gene: TRBJ1-1
clone size: .
CDR3 length: 14
D gene: TRBD1
V gene: TRBV5-8
CDR3 protein: CASSYGQANTEAFF
CDR3 DNA: TGTGCCAGCAGCTATGGACAGGCGAACACTGAAGCTTTCTTT

J gene: TRBJ2-1
clone size: few
CDR3 length: 15
D gene: .
V gene: TRBV6-5
CDR3 protein: CASSYGPREHNEQFF
CDR3 DNA: TGTGCCAGCAGTTACGGTCCCCGGGAGCACAATGAGCAGTTCTTC

J gene: TRBJ2-1
clone size: .
CDR3 length: 14
D gene: .
V gene: TRBV12-3/TRBV12-4
CDR3 protein: CASTTSWSYNEQFF
CDR3 DNA: TGTGCCAGCACCACCTCGTGGTCCTACAATGAGCAGTTCTTC

J gene: TRBJ1-4
clone size: few
CDR3 length: 14
D gene: .
V gene: TRBV7-2
CDR3 protein: CASSQWLGGEKLFF
CDR3 DNA: TGTGCCAGCAGCCAGTGGTTGGGTGGTGAAAAACTGTTTTTT

J gene: TRBJ2-1
clone size: .
CDR3 length: 13
D gene: .
V gene: TRBV12-3/TRBV12-4
CDR3 protein: CASSLDHFGEQFF
CDR3 DNA: TGTGCCAGCAGCCTGGACCACTTCGGTGAGCAGTTCTTC

J gene: TRBJ2-3
clone size: .
CDR3 length: 16
D gene: TRBD2
V gene: TRBV27
CDR3 protein: CASSPVDSGGTDTQYF
CDR3 DNA: TGTGCCAGCAGTCCGGTTGATTCCGGGGGGACAGATACGCAGTATTTT

J gene: TRBJ1-2
clone size: .
CDR3 length: 13
D gene: .
V gene: TRBV12-3/TRBV12-4
CDR3 protein: CASSQTGSYGYTF
CDR3 DNA: TGTGCCAGCAGTCAAACAGGGTCCTATGGCTACACCTTC

J gene: TRBJ2-3
clone size: few
CDR3 length: 16
D gene: .
V gene: TRBV5-3
CDR3 protein: CASSNGIASGTDTQYF
CDR3 DNA: TGTGCCAGCAGCAATGGAATAGCCTCGGGCACAGATACGCAGTATTTT

J gene: TRBJ1-5
clone size: many
CDR3 length: 15
D gene: TRBD1
V gene: TRBV5-6
CDR3 protein: CASSMGQISNQPQHF
CDR3 DNA: TGTGCCAGCAGCATGGGACAGATTAGCAATCAGCCCCAGCATTTT

J gene: TRBJ2-2
clone size: once
CDR3 length: 12
D gene: .
V gene: TRBV27
CDR3 protein: CASRSSASELFF
CDR3 DNA: TGTGCCAGCAGATCATCCGCCTCAGAGCTGTTTTTT

J gene: TRBJ2-7
clone size: .
CDR3 length: 15
D gene: .
V gene: TRBV6-5
CDR3 protein: CASSFISRSSYEQYF
CDR3 DNA: TGTGCCAGCAGTTTCATCTCAAGGAGTTCCTACGAGCAGTACTTC

J gene: TRBJ1-2
clone size: .
CDR3 length: 13
D gene: TRBD1
V gene: TRBV19
CDR3 protein: CASRGTANYGYTF
CDR3 DNA: TGTGCCAGTAGAGGGACAGCTAACTATGGCTACACCTTC

J gene: TRBJ2-3
clone size: .
CDR3 length: 17
D gene: TRBD1
V gene: TRBV9
CDR3 protein: CASSLRTGEGSTDTQYF
CDR3 DNA: TGTGCCAGCAGCTTACGGACAGGGGAGGGCTCCACAGATACGCAGTATTTT

J gene: TRBJ2-1
clone size: .
CDR3 length: 15
D gene: TRBD1
V gene: TRBV9
CDR3 protein: CASSVTGTGSNEQFF
CDR3 DNA: TGTGCCAGCAGCGTTACCGGGACAGGGTCCAATGAGCAGTTCTTC

J gene: TRBJ1-2
clone size: few
CDR3 length: 12
D gene: TRBD1
V gene: TRBV6-6
CDR3 protein: CASSRDRTGYTF
CDR3 DNA: TGTGCCAGCAGCCGGGACAGAACGGGCTACACCTTC

J gene: TRBJ2-7
clone size: .
CDR3 length: 16
D gene: TRBD2
V gene: TRBV30
CDR3 protein: CAWSSAGGAGGYEQYF
CDR3 DNA: TGTGCCTGGAGCTCAGCGGGGGGAGCGGGGGGCTACGAGCAGTACTTC

J gene: TRBJ1-4
clone size: .
CDR3 length: 14
D gene: .
V gene: TRBV14
CDR3 protein: CASSHTGAPEKLFF
CDR3 DNA: TGTGCCAGCAGCCACACAGGAGCTCCCGAAAAACTGTTTTTT

J gene: TRBJ2-2
clone size: .
CDR3 length: 14
D gene: .
V gene: TRBV4-3
CDR3 protein: CASSPGGYTGELFF
CDR3 DNA: TGCGCCAGCAGCCCCGGGGGCTACACCGGGGAGCTGTTTTTT

J gene: TRBJ2-7
clone size: .
CDR3 length: 14
D gene: TRBD1
V gene: TRBV7-2
CDR3 protein: CASSAPGTGEEQYF
CDR3 DNA: TGTGCCAGCAGCGCACCCGGGACAGGGGAAGAGCAGTACTTC

J gene: TRBJ2-5
clone size: .
CDR3 length: 15
D gene: TRBD1
V gene: TRBV4-1
CDR3 protein: CASSFRDRGHETQYF
CDR3 DNA: TGCGCCAGCAGCTTCCGGGACAGGGGCCACGAGACCCAGTACTTC

J gene: TRBJ2-5
clone size: many
CDR3 length: 15
D gene: TRBD2
V gene: TRBV4-1
CDR3 protein: CASSQVLAGEETQYF
CDR3 DNA: TGCGCCAGCAGCCAAGTATTAGCGGGGGAAGAGACCCAGTACTTC

J gene: TRBJ1-2
clone size: .
CDR3 length: 14
D gene: TRBD1
V gene: TRBV5-1
CDR3 protein: CASRGTGGNYGYTF
CDR3 DNA: TGCGCCAGCAGAGGGACAGGGGGCAACTATGGCTACACCTTC

J gene: TRBJ2-5
clone size: .
CDR3 length: 16
D gene: TRBD2
V gene: TRBV12-3/TRBV12-4
CDR3 protein: CASCGNLAGNQETQYF
CDR3 DNA: TGTGCCAGCTGTGGGAATCTAGCGGGGAACCAAGAGACCCAGTACTTC